The entry that follows covers one TCR beta chain sequence. Assay: immunoSEQ multiplex PCR; the TCRdb copy retains only in-frame clones and omits some. The sample carries about 200,000 clones, around 87% recorded once. The data stem from a study of blood T cell repertoires in COVID-19. Germline CDR1 SGHVS, CDR2 FQNEAQ. This CDR3 spans 15 amino acids. J lost 1 base, V lost 5 bases, and 7 bases had no gene match. The TCR comes from a woman aged 50 to 65 with COVID-19, enrolled during active disease. Source material: peripheral blood. The rearrangement joins TRBV7-8 to TRBJ2-5; 7 bases line up with TRBD2. The CDR3 sequence is CASSPRREVQETQYF. The CDR3 DNA reads TGTGCCAGCAGCCCCCGACGGGAGGTCCAAGAGACCCAGTACTTC.